This TCR beta chain was documented in a study of control samples from healthy donors and cancer patients. This table comes from immunoSEQ multiplex PCR, and its TCRdb copy is limited to in-frame clones, with some not included. The table includes about 67,000 clones, 70% to 90% detected once. CDR3 length equals 16 residues. Germline CDR1 and CDR2: LNHDA and SQIVND (reference sequence). Trimming pared 5 bases from V and 4 bases from J, leaving 17 bases between. The rearrangement joins TRBV19 to TRBJ2-2; tentatively, D is TRBD2 (6 bases). The sample consisted of PBMCs. This receptor was taken from a woman aged 50 to 65 with head and neck cancer. The CDR3 sequence is CASSDETLGSTGELFF. The CDR3 nucleotides read TGTGCCAGTAGTGACGAGACCCTCGGGAGCACCGGGGAGCTGTTTTTT.